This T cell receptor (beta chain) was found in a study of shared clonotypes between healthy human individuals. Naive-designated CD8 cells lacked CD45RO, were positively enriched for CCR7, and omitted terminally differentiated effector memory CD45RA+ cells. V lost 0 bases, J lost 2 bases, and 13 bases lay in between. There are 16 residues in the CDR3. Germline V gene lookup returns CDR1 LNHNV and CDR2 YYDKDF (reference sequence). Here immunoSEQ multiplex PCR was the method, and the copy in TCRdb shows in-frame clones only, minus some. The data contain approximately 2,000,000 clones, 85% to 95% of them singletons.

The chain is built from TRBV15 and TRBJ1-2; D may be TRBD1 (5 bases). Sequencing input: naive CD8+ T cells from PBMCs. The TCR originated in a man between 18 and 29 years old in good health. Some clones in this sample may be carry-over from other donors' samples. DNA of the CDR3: TGTGCCACCAGCAGAGACTTAGTCGGGGGAAACTATGGCTACACCTTC. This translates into CATSRDLVGGNYGYTF.